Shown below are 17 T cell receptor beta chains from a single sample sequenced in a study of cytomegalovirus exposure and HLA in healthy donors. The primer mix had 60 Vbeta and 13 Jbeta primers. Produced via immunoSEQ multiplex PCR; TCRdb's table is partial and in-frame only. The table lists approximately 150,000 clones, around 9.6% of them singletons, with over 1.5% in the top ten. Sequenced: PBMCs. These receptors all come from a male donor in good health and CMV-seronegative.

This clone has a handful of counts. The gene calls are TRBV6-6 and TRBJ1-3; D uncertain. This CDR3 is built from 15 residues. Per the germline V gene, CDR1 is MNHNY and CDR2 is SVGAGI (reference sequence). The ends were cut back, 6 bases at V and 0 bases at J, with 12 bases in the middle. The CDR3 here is CASSLGLNSGNTIYF. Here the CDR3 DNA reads TGTGCCAGCAGCCTCGGACTGAACTCTGGAAACACCATATATTTT.

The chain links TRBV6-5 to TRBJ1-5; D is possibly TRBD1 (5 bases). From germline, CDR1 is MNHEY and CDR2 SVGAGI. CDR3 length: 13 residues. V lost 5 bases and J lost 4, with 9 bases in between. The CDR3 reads CASSLDRNQPQHF. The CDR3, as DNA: TGTGCCAGCAGTCTAGACAGAAATCAGCCCCAGCATTTT.

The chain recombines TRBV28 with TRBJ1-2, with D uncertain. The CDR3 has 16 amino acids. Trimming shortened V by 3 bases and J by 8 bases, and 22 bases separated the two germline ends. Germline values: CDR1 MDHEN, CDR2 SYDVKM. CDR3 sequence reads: CASSLAVTEVILGYTF. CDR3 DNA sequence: TGTGCCAGCAGTTTGGCCGTAACTGAGGTGATCCTAGGCTACACCTTC.

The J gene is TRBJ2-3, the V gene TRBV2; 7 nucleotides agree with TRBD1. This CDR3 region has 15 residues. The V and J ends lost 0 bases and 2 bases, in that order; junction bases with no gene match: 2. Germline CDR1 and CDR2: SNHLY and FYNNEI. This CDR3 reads CASSEAGTATDTQYF. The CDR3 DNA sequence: TGTGCCAGCAGTGAAGCCGGGACAGCCACAGATACGCAGTATTTT.

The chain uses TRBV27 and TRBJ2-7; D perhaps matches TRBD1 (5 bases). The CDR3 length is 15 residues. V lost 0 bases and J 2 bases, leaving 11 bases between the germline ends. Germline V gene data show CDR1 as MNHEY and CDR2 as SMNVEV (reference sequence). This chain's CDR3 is CASSLSAGIAYEQYF. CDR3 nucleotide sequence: TGTGCCAGCAGTTTATCGGCAGGGATCGCCTACGAGCAGTACTTC.

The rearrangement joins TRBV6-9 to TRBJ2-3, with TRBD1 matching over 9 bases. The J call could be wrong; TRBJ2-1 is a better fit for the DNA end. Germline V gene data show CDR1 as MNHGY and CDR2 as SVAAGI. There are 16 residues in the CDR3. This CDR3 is CASSRTGVRAYNEQFF. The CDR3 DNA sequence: TGTGCCAGCAGTAGGACAGGGGTTCGTGCCTACAATGAGCAGTTCTTC.

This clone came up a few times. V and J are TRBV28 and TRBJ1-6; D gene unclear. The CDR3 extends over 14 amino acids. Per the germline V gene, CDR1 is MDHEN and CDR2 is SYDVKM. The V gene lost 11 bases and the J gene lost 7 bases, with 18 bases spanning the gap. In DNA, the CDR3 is TGTGCCGTGACCTTCCGCAGAGGCAATTCACCCCTCCACTTT. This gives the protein CAVTFRRGNSPLHF. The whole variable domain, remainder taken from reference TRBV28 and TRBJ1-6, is DVKVTQSSRYLVKRTGEKVFLECVQDMDHENMFWYRQDPGLGLRLIYFSYDVKMKEKGDIPEGYSVSREKKERFSLILESASTNQTSMYLCAVTFRRGNSPLHFGNGTRLTVT.

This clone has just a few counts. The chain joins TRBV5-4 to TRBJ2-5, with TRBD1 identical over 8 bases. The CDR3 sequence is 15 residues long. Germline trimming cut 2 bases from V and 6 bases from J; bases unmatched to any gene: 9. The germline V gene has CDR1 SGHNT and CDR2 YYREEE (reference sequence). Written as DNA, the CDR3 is TGTGCCAGCAGCTTTTCGGACAGGGTGTCAAAGACCCAGTACTTC. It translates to CASSFSDRVSKTQYF.

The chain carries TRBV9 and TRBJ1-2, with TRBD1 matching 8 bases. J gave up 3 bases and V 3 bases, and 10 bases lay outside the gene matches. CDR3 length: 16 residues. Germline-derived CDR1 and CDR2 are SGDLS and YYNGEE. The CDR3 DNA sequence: TGTGCCAGCAGCGGGAATCCACAGGGGGACTACTATGGCTACACCTTC. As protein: CASSGNPQGDYYGYTF. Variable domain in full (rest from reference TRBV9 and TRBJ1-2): DSGVTQTPKHLITATGQRVTLRCSPRSGDLSVYWYQQSLDQGLQFLIQYYNGEERAKGNILERFSAQQFPDLHSELNLSSLELGDSALYFCASSGNPQGDYYGYTFGSGTRLTVV.

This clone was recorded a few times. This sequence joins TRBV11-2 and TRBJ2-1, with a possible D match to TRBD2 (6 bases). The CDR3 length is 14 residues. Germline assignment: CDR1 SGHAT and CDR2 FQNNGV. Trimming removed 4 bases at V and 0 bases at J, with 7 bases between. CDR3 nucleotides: TGTGCCAGCAGCTGGGGGGACTCCTACAATGAGCAGTTCTTC. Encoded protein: CASSWGDSYNEQFF. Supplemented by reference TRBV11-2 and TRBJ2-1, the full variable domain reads EAGVAQSPRYKIIEKRQSVAFWCNPISGHATLYWYQQILGQGPKLLIQFQNNGVVDDSQLPKDRFSAERLKGVDSTLKIQPAKLEDSAVYLCASSWGDSYNEQFFGPGTRLTVL.

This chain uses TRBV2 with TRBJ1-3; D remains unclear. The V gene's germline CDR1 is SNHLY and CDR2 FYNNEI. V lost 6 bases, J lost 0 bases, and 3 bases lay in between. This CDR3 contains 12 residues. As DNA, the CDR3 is TGTGCCAGCAGCATCTCTGGAAACACCATATATTTT. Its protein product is CASSISGNTIYF.

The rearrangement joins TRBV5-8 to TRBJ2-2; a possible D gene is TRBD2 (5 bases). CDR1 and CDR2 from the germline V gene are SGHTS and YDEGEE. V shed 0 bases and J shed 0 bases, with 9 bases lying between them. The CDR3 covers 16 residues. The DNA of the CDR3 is TGTGCCAGCAGCTTGGAGTGGGGAGCGAACACCGGGGAGCTGTTTTTT. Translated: CASSLEWGANTGELFF.

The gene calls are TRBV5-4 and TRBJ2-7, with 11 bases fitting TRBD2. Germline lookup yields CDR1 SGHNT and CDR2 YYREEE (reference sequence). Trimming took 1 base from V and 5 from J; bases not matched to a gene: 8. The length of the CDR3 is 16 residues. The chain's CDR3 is CASSLWPSGGSNEQYF. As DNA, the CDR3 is TGTGCCAGCAGCTTGTGGCCTAGCGGGGGGAGCAACGAGCAGTACTTC.

The CDR3 DNA reads TGTGCCAGCAGTGAAGGGACAGGGTTATTTGGGACCGGGGAGCTGTTTTTT. It encodes CASSEGTGLFGTGELFF. The chain couples TRBV2 to TRBJ2-2, with TRBD1 matching 8 bases. Germline CDR1 SNHLY, CDR2 FYNNEI. V lost 1 base, J lost 5 bases, and 9 bases stayed unmatched. CDR3 size: 17 residues.

The CDR3 protein is CASSEGTGSTGELFF. CDR3 bases: TGTGCCAGCAGCGAGGGGACAGGGAGCACCGGGGAGCTGTTTTTT. The chain couples TRBV9 to TRBJ2-2, with TRBD1 matching 9 bases. The CDR3 sequence is 15 residues long. In germline, CDR1 is SGDLS, CDR2 YYNGEE. V lost 3 bases, J lost 4 bases, and 4 bases stayed unmatched.

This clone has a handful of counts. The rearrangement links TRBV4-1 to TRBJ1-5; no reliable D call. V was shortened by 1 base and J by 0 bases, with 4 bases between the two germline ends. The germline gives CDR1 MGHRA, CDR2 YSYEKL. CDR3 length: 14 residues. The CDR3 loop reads CASSQVNSNQPQHF. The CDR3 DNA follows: TGCGCCAGCAGCCAAGTTAATAGCAATCAGCCCCAGCATTTT.

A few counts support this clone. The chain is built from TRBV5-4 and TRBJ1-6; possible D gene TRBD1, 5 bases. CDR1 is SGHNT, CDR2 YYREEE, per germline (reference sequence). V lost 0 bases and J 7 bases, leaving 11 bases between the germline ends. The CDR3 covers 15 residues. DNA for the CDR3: TGTGCCAGCAGCTTGGCCGCGGGGGTCAATTCACCCCTCCACTTT. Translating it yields CASSLAAGVNSPLHF.